This T cell receptor (beta chain) was observed in a study of blood T cell repertoires in COVID-19. This clone was observed a few times. The junction and the germline gene differ at one end; a read error may be behind it. Libraries were prepared by immunoSEQ multiplex PCR; TCRdb keeps only in-frame clonotypes and omits some of them. The repertoire holds over 400,000 clones, about 89% seen once, with roughly 7.4% in the top ten. Enrollment of patients from Seattle took place during active infection, with longitudinal follow-up. The V gene's germline CDR1 is LNHDA and CDR2 SQIVND (reference sequence). The CDR3 length is 15 residues.

The rearrangement joins TRBV19 to TRBJ1-1, with D maybe TRBD1 (5 bases). The sample was peripheral blood. The TCR comes from a woman between 50 and 59 years old with COVID-19, enrolled during active disease. This CDR3 reads CASSIGGYMNTEAFF. The CDR3 DNA reads TGTGCCAGTAGTATCGGGGGATATATGAACACGGAAGCTTTCTTT.